This T cell receptor (beta chain) was identified in a study of resident and recirculating memory T cells in vitiligo. Germline V gene lookup returns CDR1 MGHRA and CDR2 YSYEKL. The V end was cut by 0 bases, the J end by 8 bases, with 14 bases between. This CDR3 has 15 amino acids. Produced via immunoSEQ multiplex PCR; TCRdb's table is partial and in-frame only. The profile shows roughly 76,000 clones, roughly nine tenths of them singletons. Specimen: blood. This chain uses TRBV4-1 with TRBJ1-5; a possible D gene is TRBD1 (5 bases). This sequence was found in a male donor with vitiligo. CDR3 loop: CASSQDGRDTEPQHF. CDR3 coding DNA: TGCGCCAGCAGCCAAGATGGCAGGGATACTGAGCCCCAGCATTTT.